This entry is about one T cell receptor beta chain. This sample stems from a study of identical twins. Unique molecular identifiers were present on the cDNA, and a universal primer site came from template switching. TCRdb ran MiXCR on the 5' RACE reads and lists one entry per CDR3 protein. The data contain 400,000 to 550,000 distinct CDR3 sequences, approximately 22% of them seen just once; the ten biggest clones take up about 0.99%. Separately, the same data were catalogued under a study of T cells expressing NK-cell markers.

The source is a woman aged 18-29 years in good health. The sequenced material came from CD4+ T cells sorted from blood.

CDR3 DNA sequence: TGTGCCTGGGGGGGGTCGGCACCCTACGAGCAGTACTTC. Translating it yields CAWGGSAPYEQYF. J is TRBJ2-7 and V is TRBV30; D possibly corresponds to TRBD2 (6 bases). CDR3 length equals 13 residues. Trimming stripped 5 bases from V and 2 bases from J, with 13 bases between. Germline V gene lookup returns CDR1 GTSNPN and CDR2 SVGIG (reference sequence).